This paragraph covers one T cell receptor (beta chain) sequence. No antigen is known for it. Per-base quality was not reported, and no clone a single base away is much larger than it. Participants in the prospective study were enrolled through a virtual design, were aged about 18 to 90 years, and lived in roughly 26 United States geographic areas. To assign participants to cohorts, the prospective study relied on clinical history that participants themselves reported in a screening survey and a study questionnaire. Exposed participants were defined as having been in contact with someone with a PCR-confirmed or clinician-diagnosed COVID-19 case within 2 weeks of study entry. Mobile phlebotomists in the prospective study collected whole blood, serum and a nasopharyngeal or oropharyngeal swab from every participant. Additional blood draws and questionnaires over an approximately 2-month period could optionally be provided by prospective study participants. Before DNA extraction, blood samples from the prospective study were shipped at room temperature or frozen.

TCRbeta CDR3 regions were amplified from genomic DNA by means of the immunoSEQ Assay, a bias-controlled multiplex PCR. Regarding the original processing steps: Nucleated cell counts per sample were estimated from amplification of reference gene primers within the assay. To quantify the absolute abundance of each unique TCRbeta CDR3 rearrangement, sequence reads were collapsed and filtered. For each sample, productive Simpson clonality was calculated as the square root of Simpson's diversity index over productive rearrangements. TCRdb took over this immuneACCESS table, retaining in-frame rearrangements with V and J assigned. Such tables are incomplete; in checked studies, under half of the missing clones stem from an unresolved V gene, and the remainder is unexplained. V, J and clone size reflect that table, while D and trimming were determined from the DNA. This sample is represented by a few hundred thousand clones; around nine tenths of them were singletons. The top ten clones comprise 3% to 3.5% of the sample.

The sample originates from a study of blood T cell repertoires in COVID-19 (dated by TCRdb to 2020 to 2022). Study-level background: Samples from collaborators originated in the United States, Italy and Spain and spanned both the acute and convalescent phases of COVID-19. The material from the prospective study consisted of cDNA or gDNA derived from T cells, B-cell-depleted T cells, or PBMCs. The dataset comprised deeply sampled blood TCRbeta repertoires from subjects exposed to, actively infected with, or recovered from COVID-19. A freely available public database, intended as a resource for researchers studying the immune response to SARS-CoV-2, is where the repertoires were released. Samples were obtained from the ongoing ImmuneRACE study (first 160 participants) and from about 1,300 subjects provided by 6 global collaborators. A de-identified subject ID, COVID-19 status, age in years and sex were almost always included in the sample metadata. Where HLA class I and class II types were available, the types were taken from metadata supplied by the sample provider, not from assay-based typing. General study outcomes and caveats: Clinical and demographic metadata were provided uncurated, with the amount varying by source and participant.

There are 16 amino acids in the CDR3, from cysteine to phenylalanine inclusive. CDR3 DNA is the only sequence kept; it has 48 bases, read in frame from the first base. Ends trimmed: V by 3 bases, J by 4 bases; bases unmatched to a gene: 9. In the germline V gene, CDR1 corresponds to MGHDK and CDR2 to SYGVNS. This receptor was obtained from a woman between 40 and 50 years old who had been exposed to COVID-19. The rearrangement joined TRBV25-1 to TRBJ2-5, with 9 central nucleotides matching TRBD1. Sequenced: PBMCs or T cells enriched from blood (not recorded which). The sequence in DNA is TGTGCCAGCAGTGACTTACAGGGGGCTGTTGTAGAGACCCAGTACTTC. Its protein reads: CASSDLQGAVVETQYF.